The 22 T cell receptor beta chains below were found in one sample sequenced in a study of early T cells in non-severe SARS-CoV-2 infection. MiXCR, applied by TCRdb to the 5' RACE reads, yields one record per CDR3 protein. This table holds tens of thousands of distinct CDR3 sequences, 8.7% found once. Sample: whole blood, taken at baseline. The source of these receptors is an adult who was a healthcare worker with PCR-confirmed SARS-CoV-2 infection or an uninfected control (not recorded which).

This sequence joins TRBV5-6 and TRBJ1-1; D unresolved. CDR1 is SGHDT, CDR2 YYEEEE, per germline. Trimming left V 4 bases short and J 7 bases short, with 11 bases between. The CDR3 spans 12 residues. The CDR3 DNA sequence: TGTGCCAGCAGCCCTACCCTGGGTGAAGCTTTCTTT. It yields the protein CASSPTLGEAFF.

The V and J genes are TRBV19 and TRBJ1-2; TRBD1 is a possible D gene (6 bases). Germline CDR1 and CDR2: LNHDA and SQIVND (reference sequence). CDR3 size: 16 residues. Trimming took off 6 bases at V and 0 bases at J, with 17 bases between the two ends. The DNA of the CDR3 is TGTGCCAGTAGCCCCGCAGGGGAGAATACTAACTATGGCTACACCTTC. The encoded protein is CASSPAGENTNYGYTF.

This clonotype occurred a few times. The chain is built from TRBV5-1 and TRBJ2-7; 11 nucleotides match TRBD2. Germline CDR1 is SGHRS and CDR2 is YFSETQ. The CDR3 spans 14 residues. V lost 5 bases and J lost 2; bases outside the gene matches: 3. The CDR3 DNA reads TGCGCCAGCAGGTTAGCGGGAGGGCCCTACGAGCAGTACTTC. This sequence encodes CASRLAGGPYEQYF.

This clonotype was seen at least ten times. J is TRBJ1-5 and V is TRBV7-3; D gene ambiguous. This CDR3 comprises 13 residues. The germline CDR1 and CDR2 sequences are SGHTA and FQGTGA. Between the trimmed V and J ends, which lost 2 bases and 7 bases, there was a span of 9 bases. The CDR3 region is CASSLAPDQPQHF. CDR3 in DNA: TGTGCCAGCAGCTTAGCCCCGGACCAGCCCCAGCATTTT.

This clonotype was seen at least ten times. The rearrangement links TRBV2 to TRBJ2-1; TRBD2 matches at 7 bases. The CDR3 totals 15 residues. Germline assignment: CDR1 SNHLY and CDR2 FYNNEI. V gave up 2 bases and J gave up 10 bases; unmatched junction bases: 11. CDR3 sequence reads: CASSERRESRFEQFF. CDR3 nucleotides: TGTGCCAGCAGTGAAAGGCGGGAGAGTCGCTTCGAGCAGTTCTTC.

In this sample, this clonotype turned up many times. The chain carries TRBV20-1 and TRBJ2-2, with D tentatively TRBD1 (6 bases). The germline CDR1 and CDR2 sequences are DFQATT and SNEGSKA (reference sequence). Trimming shortened V by 6 bases and J by 3 bases, and 11 bases separated the two germline ends. The CDR3 is 13 amino acids. The CDR3, as DNA: TGCAGTGCGGAAGGGGGTTACACCGGGGAGCTGTTTTTT. Protein product: CSAEGGYTGELFF.

This clonotype was seen more than once but under ten times. The rearrangement joins TRBV10-3 to TRBJ2-1; no firm D call. The V end lost 5 bases, the J end lost 8 bases, and 7 bases lay between the germline ends. The CDR3 is made up of 11 amino acids. Per the germline V gene, CDR1 is ENHRY and CDR2 is SYGVKD. This chain's CDR3 is CAISYRDEQFF. CDR3 nucleotides: TGTGCCATCAGTTATAGAGATGAGCAGTTCTTC.

This clonotype was seen repeatedly, ten times or more. J is TRBJ2-1 and V is TRBV3-1; no clear D gene. The CDR3 runs to 14 residues. Looked up from germline, CDR1 is LGHDT and CDR2 is YNNKEL (reference sequence). V was cut by 0 bases and J by 7 bases, with 10 bases left in between. The CDR3 here is CASSQDLATNEQFF. The CDR3 region has the DNA TGTGCCAGCAGCCAAGACCTCGCCACTAATGAGCAGTTCTTC.

Ten or more counts support this clonotype. This rearrangement joins TRBV13 to TRBJ2-5; D unresolved. V dropped 1 base and J dropped 5 bases, with 5 bases sitting between them. The CDR3 is 12 residues long. Per the germline V gene, CDR1 is PRHDT and CDR2 is FYEKMQ (reference sequence). CDR3 DNA: TGTGCCAGCAGCTTAGCACGGGAGACCCAGTACTTC. Translating it yields CASSLARETQYF.

The genes are TRBV18 and TRBJ1-3; D is perhaps TRBD1 (5 bases). The CDR3 length is 18 residues. Germline loops: CDR1 KGHSH, CDR2 LQKENI. Trimming took off 1 base at V and 4 bases at J, with 20 bases between the two ends. DNA for the CDR3: TGTGCCAGCTCACCACGAAGCACCCAGGGCCCGGGAGGAAACACCATATATTTT. It translates to CASSPRSTQGPGGNTIYF.

This clonotype was counted many times. The chain recombines TRBV6-6 with TRBJ2-5; D gene ambiguous. Germline CDR1 reads MNHNY; CDR2 reads SVGAGI (reference sequence). This CDR3 spans 13 amino acids. V lost 4 bases, J lost 1 base, and 7 bases lay in between. The CDR3 DNA sequence: TGTGCCAGCAGTTTCGCCTTCCAAGAGACCCAGTACTTC. It codes for CASSFAFQETQYF.

The J gene is TRBJ2-1, the V gene TRBV11-3; 12 nucleotides agree with TRBD1. The J segment lost 5 bases and the V segment lost 5 bases, leaving 4 bases of the junction unmatched. The V gene's germline CDR1 is SGHNT and CDR2 YENEEA. The CDR3 loop spans 15 amino acids. Here the CDR3 reads CASSLGQGANNEQFF. The CDR3 DNA reads as TGTGCCAGCAGCCTGGGACAGGGGGCCAACAATGAGCAGTTCTTC.

This clonotype came up a few times. This sequence joins TRBV29-1 and TRBJ1-1; weak D call: TRBD1 (5 bases). CDR1 is SQVTM and CDR2 is ANQGSEA in the germline V gene. Trimming removed 8 bases from V and 1 base from J, with 20 bases in between. The CDR3 is 15 amino acids. The CDR3 is CSYMRGLGRNTEAFF. The CDR3 DNA reads TGCAGCTATATGAGGGGTTTGGGCAGGAACACTGAAGCTTTCTTT.

There are a few counts of this clonotype. This sequence joins TRBV2 and TRBJ2-3; 13 nucleotides align to TRBD2. With V trimmed by 3 bases and J by 6 bases, 6 bases remained unmatched. Germline assignment: CDR1 SNHLY and CDR2 FYNNEI. The CDR3 extends over 16 amino acids. The CDR3 loop reads CASSDPGLAGRDTQYF. The CDR3 nucleotides read TGTGCCAGCAGTGACCCGGGACTAGCGGGACGGGATACGCAGTATTTT.

A few counts support this clonotype. The chain couples TRBV29-1 to TRBJ2-1, with unresolved D. CDR1 is SQVTM and CDR2 is ANQGSEA in the germline V gene. Trimming stripped 0 bases from V and 12 bases from J, with 9 bases between. There are 11 residues in the CDR3. CDR3 sequence (DNA): TGCAGCGTTGAAGATGCAACTCTGCAGTTCTTC. It specifies CSVEDATLQFF.

J is TRBJ2-3 and V is TRBV3-1; D is perhaps TRBD2 (5 bases). The CDR3 sequence is 16 residues long. Trimming pared 1 base from V and 0 bases from J, leaving 11 bases between. CDR1 is LGHDT and CDR2 is YNNKEL in the germline V gene (reference sequence). CDR3 sequence: CASSQGVGDSTDTQYF. DNA for the CDR3: TGTGCCAGCAGCCAAGGGGTCGGGGATAGCACAGATACGCAGTATTTT.

This clonotype was seen ten or more times. The chain recombines TRBV7-9 with TRBJ1-5; TRBD1 agrees at 9 bases. This CDR3 is 15 amino acids long. Germline V CDR1 and CDR2: SEHNR, FQNEAQ (reference sequence). The ends lost 2 bases at V and 4 bases at J; junction bases unmatched: 3. DNA for the CDR3: TGTGCCAGCAGCTTACAAGGACAGGGGAATCAGCCCCAGCATTTT. It encodes CASSLQGQGNQPQHF.

The chain combines TRBV20-1 with TRBJ2-1; D call uncertain. The CDR3 has 11 amino acids. V lost 5 bases and J lost 4, with 6 bases in between. Germline V gene data show CDR1 as DFQATT and CDR2 as SNEGSKA (reference sequence). As DNA, the CDR3 is TGCAGTGCTGAAGAGTACAATGAGCAGTTCTTC. Its translation is CSAEEYNEQFF.

This clonotype was seen only a few times. The chain links TRBV11-2 to TRBJ2-4; D unresolved. Germline loops: CDR1 SGHAT, CDR2 FQNNGV. V lost 2 bases and J lost 10, with 12 bases in between. The CDR3 consists of 13 residues. CDR3 amino acids: CASSLSHAFIQYF. In DNA form, the CDR3 reads TGTGCCAGCAGCTTATCCCATGCGTTTATTCAGTACTTC. The full variable domain, with the rest looked up from reference TRBV11-2 and TRBJ2-4, is EAGVAQSPRYKIIEKRQSVAFWCNPISGHATLYWYQQILGQGPKLLIQFQNNGVVDDSQLPKDRFSAERLKGVDSTLKIQPAKLEDSAVYLCASSLSHAFIQYFGAGTRLSVL.

The chain has TRBV7-3 and TRBJ2-1; 11 bases are shared with TRBD2. The CDR3 has 15 residues. The germline V gene encodes CDR1 SGHTA and CDR2 FQGTGA. V was clipped by 3 bases and J by 5 bases; unmatched bases: 3. For the CDR3, the DNA is TGTGCCAGCAGCTTTATAGCGGGAGGGAACAATGAGCAGTTCTTC. Protein sequence: CASSFIAGGNNEQFF.

This clonotype was seen many times. The chain uses TRBV12-3 or TRBV12-4 and TRBJ2-5; 14 bases are shared with TRBD2. With V trimmed by 11 bases and J by 4 bases, 3 bases remained unmatched. The CDR3 consists of 13 residues. The chain's CDR3 is CACGTSGGETQYF. The CDR3 coding sequence is TGTGCCTGCGGGACTAGCGGGGGAGAGACCCAGTACTTC.

This clonotype was recorded at least ten times. The chain joins TRBV7-8 to TRBJ1-5; maybe TRBD1 (6 bases). Germline V gene lookup returns CDR1 SGHVS and CDR2 FQNEAQ. This CDR3 has 17 amino acids. The germline V and J ends were trimmed by 4 bases and 5 bases, with 21 bases remaining between them. CDR3 amino acids: CASSSTAGTRNYQPQHF. The CDR3, as DNA: TGTGCCAGCAGCTCGACTGCCGGGACACGGAACTATCAGCCCCAGCATTTT.